One TCR beta chain is described in this entry. Its antigen is currently unknown. The data belong to a study of shared clonotypes between healthy human individuals. Method: immunoSEQ multiplex PCR; TCRdb's copy keeps in-frame clones and lacks some. The sample contains 2 million to 2.5 million clones, about 92% of which appear only once. Overall study findings and caveats: For naive CD4 cells, 4.5% to 6.5% of clonotypes were shared across four donors.

Naive CD8 cells, CD45RO-negative and positively selected for CCR7, excluded terminally differentiated effector memory CD45RA+ cells. Every donor was a Caucasian adult from Nashville, Tennessee. The sample comprised naive CD8+ T cells from PBMCs. This TCR was sampled from a man between 18 and 29 years old in good health. Some clones in this sample may be carry-over from other donors' samples.

In DNA, the CDR3 is TGTGCCAGCAGTAGAGGACAGGAAGGCAATCAGCCCCAGCATTTT. Its protein is CASSRGQEGNQPQHF. The chain uses TRBV2 and TRBJ1-5; 7 nucleotides agree with TRBD1. V dropped 5 bases and J dropped 2; count of bases not matched to a gene: 6. The CDR3 has 15 residues. Germline assignment: CDR1 SNHLY and CDR2 FYNNEI.